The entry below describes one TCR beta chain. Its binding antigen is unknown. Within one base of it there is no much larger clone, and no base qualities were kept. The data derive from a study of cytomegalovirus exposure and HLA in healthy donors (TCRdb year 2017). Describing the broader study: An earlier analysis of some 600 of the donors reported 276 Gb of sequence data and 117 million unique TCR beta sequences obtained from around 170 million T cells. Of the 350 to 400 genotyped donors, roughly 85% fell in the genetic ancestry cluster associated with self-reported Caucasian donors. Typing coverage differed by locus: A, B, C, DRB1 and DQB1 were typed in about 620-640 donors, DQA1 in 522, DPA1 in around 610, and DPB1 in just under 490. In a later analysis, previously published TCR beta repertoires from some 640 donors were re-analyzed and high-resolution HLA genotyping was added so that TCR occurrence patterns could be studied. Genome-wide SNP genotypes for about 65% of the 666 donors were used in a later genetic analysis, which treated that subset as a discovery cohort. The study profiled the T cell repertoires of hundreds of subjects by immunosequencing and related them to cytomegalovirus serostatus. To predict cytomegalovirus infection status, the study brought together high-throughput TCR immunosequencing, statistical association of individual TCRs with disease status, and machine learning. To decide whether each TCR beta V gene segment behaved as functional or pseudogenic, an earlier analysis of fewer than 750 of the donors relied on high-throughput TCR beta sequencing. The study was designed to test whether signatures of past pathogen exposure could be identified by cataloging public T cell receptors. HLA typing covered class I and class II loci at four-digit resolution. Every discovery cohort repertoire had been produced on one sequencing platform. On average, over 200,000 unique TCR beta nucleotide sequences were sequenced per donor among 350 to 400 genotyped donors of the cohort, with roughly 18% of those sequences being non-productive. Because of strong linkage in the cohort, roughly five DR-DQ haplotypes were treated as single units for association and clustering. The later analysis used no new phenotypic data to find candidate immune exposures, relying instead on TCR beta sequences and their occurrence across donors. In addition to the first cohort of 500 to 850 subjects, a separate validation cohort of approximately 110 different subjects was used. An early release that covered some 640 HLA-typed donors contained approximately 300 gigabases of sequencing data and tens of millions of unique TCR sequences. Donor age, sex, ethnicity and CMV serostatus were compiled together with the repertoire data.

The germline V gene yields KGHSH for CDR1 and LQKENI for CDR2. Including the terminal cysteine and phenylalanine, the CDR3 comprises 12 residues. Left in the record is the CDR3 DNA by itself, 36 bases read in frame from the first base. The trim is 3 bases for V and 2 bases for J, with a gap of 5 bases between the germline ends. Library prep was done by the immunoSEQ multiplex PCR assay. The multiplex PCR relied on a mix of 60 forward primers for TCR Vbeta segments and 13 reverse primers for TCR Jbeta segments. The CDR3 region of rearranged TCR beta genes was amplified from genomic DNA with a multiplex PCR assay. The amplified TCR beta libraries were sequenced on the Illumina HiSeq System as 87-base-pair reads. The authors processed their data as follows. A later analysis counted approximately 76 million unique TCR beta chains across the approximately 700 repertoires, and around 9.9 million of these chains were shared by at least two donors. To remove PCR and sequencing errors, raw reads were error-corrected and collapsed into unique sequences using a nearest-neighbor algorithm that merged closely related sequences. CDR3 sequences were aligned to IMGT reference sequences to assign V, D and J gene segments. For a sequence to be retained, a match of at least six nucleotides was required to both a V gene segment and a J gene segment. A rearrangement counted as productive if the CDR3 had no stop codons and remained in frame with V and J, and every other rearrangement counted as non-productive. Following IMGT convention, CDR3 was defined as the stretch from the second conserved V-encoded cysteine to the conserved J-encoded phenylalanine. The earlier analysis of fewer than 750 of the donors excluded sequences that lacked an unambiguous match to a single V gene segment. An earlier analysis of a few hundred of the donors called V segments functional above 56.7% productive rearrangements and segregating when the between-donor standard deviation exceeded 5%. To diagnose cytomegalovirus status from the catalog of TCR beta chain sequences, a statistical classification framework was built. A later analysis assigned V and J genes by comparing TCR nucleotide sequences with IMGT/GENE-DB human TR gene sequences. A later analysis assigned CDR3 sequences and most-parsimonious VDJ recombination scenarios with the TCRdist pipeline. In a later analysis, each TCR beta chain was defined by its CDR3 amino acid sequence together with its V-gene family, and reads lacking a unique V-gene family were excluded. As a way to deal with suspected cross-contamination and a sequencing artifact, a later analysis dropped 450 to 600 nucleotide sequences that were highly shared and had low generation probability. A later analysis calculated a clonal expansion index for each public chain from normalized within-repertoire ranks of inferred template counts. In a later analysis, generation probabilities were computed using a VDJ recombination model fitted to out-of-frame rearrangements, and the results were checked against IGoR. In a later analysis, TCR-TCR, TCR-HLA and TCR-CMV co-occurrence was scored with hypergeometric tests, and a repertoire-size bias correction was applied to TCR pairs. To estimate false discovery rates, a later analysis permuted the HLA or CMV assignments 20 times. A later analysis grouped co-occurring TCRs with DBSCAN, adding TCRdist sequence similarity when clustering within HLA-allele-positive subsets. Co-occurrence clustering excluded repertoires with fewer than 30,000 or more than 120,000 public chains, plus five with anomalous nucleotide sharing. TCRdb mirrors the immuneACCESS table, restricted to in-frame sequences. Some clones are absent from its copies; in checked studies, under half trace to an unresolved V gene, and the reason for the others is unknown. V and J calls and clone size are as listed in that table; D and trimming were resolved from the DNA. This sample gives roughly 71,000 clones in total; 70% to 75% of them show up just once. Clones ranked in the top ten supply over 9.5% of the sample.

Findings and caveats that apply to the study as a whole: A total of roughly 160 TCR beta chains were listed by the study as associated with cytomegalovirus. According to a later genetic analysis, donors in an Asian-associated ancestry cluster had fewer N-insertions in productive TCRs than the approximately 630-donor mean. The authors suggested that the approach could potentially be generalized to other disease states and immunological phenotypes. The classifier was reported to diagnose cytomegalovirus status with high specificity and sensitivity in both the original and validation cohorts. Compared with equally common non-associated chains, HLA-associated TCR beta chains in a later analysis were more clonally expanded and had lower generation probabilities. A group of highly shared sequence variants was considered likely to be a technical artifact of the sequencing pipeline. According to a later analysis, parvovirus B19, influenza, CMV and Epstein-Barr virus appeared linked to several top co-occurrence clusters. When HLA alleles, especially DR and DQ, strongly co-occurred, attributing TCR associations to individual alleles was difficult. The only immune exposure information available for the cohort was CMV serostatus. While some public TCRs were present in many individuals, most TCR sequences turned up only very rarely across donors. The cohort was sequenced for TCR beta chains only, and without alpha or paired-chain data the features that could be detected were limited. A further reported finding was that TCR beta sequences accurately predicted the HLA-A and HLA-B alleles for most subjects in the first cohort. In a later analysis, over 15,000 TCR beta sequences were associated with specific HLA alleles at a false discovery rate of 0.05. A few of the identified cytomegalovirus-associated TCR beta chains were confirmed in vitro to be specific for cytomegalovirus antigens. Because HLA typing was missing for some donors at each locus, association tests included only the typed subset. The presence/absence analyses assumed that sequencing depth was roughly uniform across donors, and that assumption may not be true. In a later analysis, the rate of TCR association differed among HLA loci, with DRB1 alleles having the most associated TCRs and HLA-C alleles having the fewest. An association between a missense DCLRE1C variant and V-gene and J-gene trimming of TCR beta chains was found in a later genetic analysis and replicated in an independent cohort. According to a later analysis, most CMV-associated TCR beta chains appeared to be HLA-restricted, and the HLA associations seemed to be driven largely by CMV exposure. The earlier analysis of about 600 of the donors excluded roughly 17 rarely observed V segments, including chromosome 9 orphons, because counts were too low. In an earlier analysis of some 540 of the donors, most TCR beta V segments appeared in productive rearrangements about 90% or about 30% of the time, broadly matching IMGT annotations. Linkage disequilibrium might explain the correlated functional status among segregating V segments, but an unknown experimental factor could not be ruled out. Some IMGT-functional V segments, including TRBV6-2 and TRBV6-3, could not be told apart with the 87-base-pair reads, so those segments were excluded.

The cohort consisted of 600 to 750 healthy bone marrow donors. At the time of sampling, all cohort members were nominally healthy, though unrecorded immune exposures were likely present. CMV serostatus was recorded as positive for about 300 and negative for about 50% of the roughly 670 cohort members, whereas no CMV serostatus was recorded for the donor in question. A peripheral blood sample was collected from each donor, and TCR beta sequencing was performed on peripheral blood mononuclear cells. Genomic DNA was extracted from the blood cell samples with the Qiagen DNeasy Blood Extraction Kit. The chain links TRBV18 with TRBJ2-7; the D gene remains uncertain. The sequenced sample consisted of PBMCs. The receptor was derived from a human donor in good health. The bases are TGTGCCAGCTCACCCCACACCTACGAGCAGTACTTC. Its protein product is CASSPHTYEQYF.